Detailed here is one TCR beta chain. This sample was included in a study of T cells after yellow fever vaccination. Using its own MiXCR run on the 5' RACE reads, TCRdb lists one record per CDR3 protein. The sample includes about 300,000 distinct CDR3 sequences, roughly 8.7% seen only once; the top ten take around 3.1%. Trimming took off 9 bases at V and 4 bases at J, with 15 bases between the two ends. In germline, CDR1 is MDHEN, CDR2 SYDVKM. The CDR3 loop spans 14 amino acids. The sample here was CD4+ T cells sorted from PBMCs, taken 5 days after the yellow fever booster vaccination. The V call is TRBV28, the J call TRBJ2-2; D is unresolved. The sequence came from a man aged 18 to 30 who received the YFV17D yellow fever vaccine. CDR3 in DNA: TGTGCCAGAAGATCTCACGATGTCACCGGGGAGCTGTTTTTT. This sequence encodes CARRSHDVTGELFF.